This T cell receptor beta chain was captured by sequencing in a study of T cell repertoires in ileal Crohn's disease. Whole-study results and caveats: Endoscopic recurrence occurred in every patient whose clonality exceeded 26.8%. Clonal expansions were more frequent in active smokers than non-smokers at surgery.

TCRdb's table, derived via immunoSEQ multiplex PCR, lists solely in-frame clones and lacks some. The data contain some 16,000 clones, 75% to 85% of them singletons. Germline CDR1 is SGHRS and CDR2 is YFSETQ. The CDR3 consists of 14 residues. Trimming left V 0 bases short and J 2 bases short, with 8 bases between. With regard to this clone: Its antigen is currently unknown.

Patients were adults with ileal or ileocolonic Crohn's disease needing resection. The receptor was derived from an adult with Crohn's disease. The rearrangement uses TRBV5-1 and TRBJ1-2, with D hard to call. The sequenced sample consisted of ileal tissue. The CDR3 DNA sequence: TGCGCCAGCAGCTTGGAGTCTAAAAACTATGGCTACACCTTC. The encoded protein is CASSLESKNYGYTF.